This record looks at one T cell receptor (beta chain) sequence and its context. The antigen is undetermined. This same CDR3 is encoded by further DNA sequences in the sample. These data come from a study of shared clonotypes between healthy human individuals. The naive CD8 population came from CD45RO-negative cells selected for CCR7, without terminally differentiated effector memory CD45RA+ cells. The ends lost 3 bases at V and 4 bases at J; junction bases unmatched: 5. Germline-derived CDR1 and CDR2 are SGHNT and YYREEE (reference sequence). This CDR3 region has 15 residues. Assay used: immunoSEQ multiplex PCR; TCRdb lists only in-frame clones, some missing. The sample contains about 1,800,000 clones, about 95% of which appear only once. Study-wide points: Around 5% was the fraction of naive CD4 clonotypes found shared across a few donors.

The material sequenced was naive CD8+ T cells sorted from blood. This clonotype originated in a man aged 18 to 30 in good health. The chain is built from TRBV5-4 and TRBJ2-1; 9 nucleotides match TRBD1. CDR3 sequence reads: CASSSPGQGYNEQFF. The CDR3 DNA is TGTGCCAGCAGCTCCCCGGGACAGGGATACAATGAGCAGTTCTTC.